This T cell receptor beta chain was observed in a study of T cells in Graves' hyperthyroidism and ophthalmopathy. This clonotype was picked up many times. V shed 0 bases, J shed 0 bases, and the junction held 12 bases outside the gene matches. CDR1 is SEHNR and CDR2 is FQNEAQ in the germline V gene (reference sequence). The CDR3 consists of 19 residues. Authors of the study amplified TCR beta CDR3 regions from RNA transcripts. Researchers ran a first-round RT-PCR on the TCR CDR3 using the HTBI primer set. TCRdb reprocessed the multiplex PCR reads via MiXCR and lists one record per CDR3 protein. The sample lists roughly 700,000 distinct CDR3 sequences; approximately 40% were seen once.

The TCR originated in a woman aged 40-49 years with Graves' hyperthyroidism. This rearrangement joins TRBV7-9 to TRBJ1-1; 8 bases line up with TRBD1. Sequenced sample: blood. The CDR3 spells CASSLAEGPGGTMNTEAFF. The CDR3 DNA reads TGTGCCAGCAGCTTAGCGGAGGGTCCAGGGGGCACGATGAACACTGAAGCTTTCTTT.